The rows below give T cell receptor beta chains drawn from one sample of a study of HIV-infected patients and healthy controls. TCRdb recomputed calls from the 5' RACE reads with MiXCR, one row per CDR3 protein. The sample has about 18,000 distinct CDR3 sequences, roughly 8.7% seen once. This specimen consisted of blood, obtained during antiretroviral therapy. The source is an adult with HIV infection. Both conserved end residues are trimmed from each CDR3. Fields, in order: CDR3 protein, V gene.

SAIGPSTDTQY | TRBV20-1
ASSRQGSSEDTGELF | TRBV6-1
ASSYDDPGANVLT | TRBV7-3
ATSREGTGRSSPLH | TRBV15
AWSFAGGNTIY | TRBV30
ASSQALDTQY | TRBV4-1
SVEDQTPTGELF | TRBV29-1
ASRGAGVLTDTQY | TRBV2
ASSLTPSGYEQY | TRBV5-6
SVEKGESYGYT | TRBV29-1
ASSRPDSRQY | TRBV12-3/TRBV12-4
ASSLGGRGRTITDTQY | TRBV5-1
AIRGQGASYEQY | TRBV10-3
ASSYSFGQGADNEKLF | TRBV6-5
ASSLTQGNTGELF | TRBV11-2
ASSLSYEQF | TRBV7-2
AWSVDTLAENIQY | TRBV30
ASSYYNEQF | TRBV27
ASSYSGTGETQY | TRBV6-5
ASRSLRGRYNEQF | TRBV12-3/TRBV12-4
SARGGGQETQY | TRBV20-1
ASSYGSGGTDTQY | TRBV5-1
ASSQRDFYQPQH | TRBV28
SSPGKRTDTDTQY | TRBV29-1
SASGRKMNTEAF | TRBV20-1
ASSWFESDEQF | TRBV6-5
ASSLAPRREETQY | TRBV5-1
ASEDRWNNEQF | TRBV5-1
ASSLRTGDTGELF | TRBV4-1
ASSALPWRGNTDTQY | TRBV28
ASSFHYSSGGGDTQY | TRBV11-2
ASSEYGTGGGYEQY | TRBV25-1
ASSFDGQEYEQY | TRBV11-2
ASSFGAGENEQF | TRBV5-1
ASSEPAEAF | TRBV6-1
ASSLREVDTQY | TRBV28
ASRRVANYGYT | TRBV5-1
ASSSGGYGYT | TRBV7-3
ASSPGGAWGNEQF | TRBV3-1
ASTERAFVSSGNTIY | TRBV28
ASSLSASFITGELF | TRBV11-2
ASSRGGQSPLH | TRBV4-1
ASSPSTVELAKNIQY | TRBV2
ASSLAVGNSPLH | TRBV5-4
ASSLGDRLNQPQH | TRBV28
ASSPGPGFQRTEAF | TRBV19
ASSHFREPHTGELF | TRBV27
AISGTGAKDTQY | TRBV10-3
ASSSRIAGQGSYEQY | TRBV5-1
ASSLLPGSTDTQY | TRBV7-9
ASSLGPGADTQY | TRBV7-9
SVSGVAGADTQY | TRBV29-1
ASSLSASGIYNEQF | TRBV27
ASSPFEGRSTEAF | TRBV11-2
ASSFSAGELF | TRBV6-2/TRBV6-3
SARGRGGRYGYT | TRBV20-1
ASSLSGKPYEQY | TRBV28
ASSPFYEQY | TRBV28
ASSLSWGTTGELF | TRBV27